Below are 6 T cell receptor beta chains sequenced from a single sample in a study of metastatic and nonmetastatic thyroid tumors. Ahead of thyroid surgery, no patient had received treatment of any kind. TCRdb redid the clone calls on the PCR reads using MiXCR. The table records fewer than 16,000 clones, roughly a quarter of them present only once. The specimen sequenced was tumor tissue. Receptor source: a female donor with papillary thyroid cancer or a benign thyroid nodule (not recorded which). Some clones in this sample may be carry-over from other donors' samples.

This clone was counted ten times or more. The chain is built from TRBV5-6 and TRBJ2-3; D unclear. The V and J ends lost 1 base and 5 bases respectively, with 11 bases between them. Looked up from germline, CDR1 is SGHDT and CDR2 is YYEEEE. This CDR3 is built from 14 residues. DNA for the CDR3: TGTGCCAGCAGCTTGTGGGCGGACGTAGATACGCAGTATTTT. Encoded protein: CASSLWADVDTQYF.

The gene calls are TRBV5-1 and TRBJ2-3; D is ambiguous. The V end lost 0 bases, the J end lost 0 bases, and 5 bases lay between the germline ends. This CDR3 region has 14 residues. Germline assignment: CDR1 SGHRS and CDR2 YFSETQ. The CDR3 sequence: CASSLDGSTDTQYF. CDR3 coding DNA: TGCGCCAGCAGCTTGGATGGAAGCACAGATACGCAGTATTTT.

This clone is medium-sized. The chain is built from TRBV9 and TRBJ1-1; D not certain. CDR1 and CDR2 (germline): SGDLS, YYNGEE. The CDR3 extends over 13 amino acids. Trimming took off 0 bases at V and 3 bases at J, with 6 bases between the two ends. Written as DNA, the CDR3 is TGTGCCAGCAGCGTAGTGGGTCACACTGAAGCTTTCTTT. Its translation is CASSVVGHTEAFF.

CDR3 sequence (DNA): TGCGCCAGCAGCTACGCAGGGGCTGTAACTAATGAAAAACTGTTTTTT. Translated, it gives CASSYAGAVTNEKLFF. The rearrangement links TRBV5-1 to TRBJ1-4; maybe TRBD1 (6 bases). The CDR3 covers 16 residues. Trimming left V 3 bases short and J 1 base short, with 13 bases between. Germline CDR1 reads SGHRS; CDR2 reads YFSETQ.

This clone is labeled as medium-sized. The rearrangement links TRBV13 to TRBJ2-7, with D perhaps TRBD1 (5 bases). The V gene lost 4 bases and the J gene lost 5 bases, with 12 bases spanning the gap. The CDR3 sequence is 13 residues long. CDR1 is PRHDT, CDR2 FYEKMQ, per germline (reference sequence). CDR3 residues: CASSWQGDDEQYF. CDR3 nucleotides: TGTGCCAGCAGCTGGCAGGGCGATGACGAGCAGTACTTC.

By its share, this clone is medium-sized (0.01 to 0.1%). This chain links TRBV20-1 with TRBJ2-5; 8 bases match TRBD2. The CDR3 totals 17 residues. Germline assignment: CDR1 DFQATT and CDR2 SNEGSKA (reference sequence). Losses at the gene ends were 2 bases for V and 2 bases for J; bases not matched to a gene: 13. The CDR3 is CSARLPGIAGLQETQYF. The CDR3 DNA reads TGCAGTGCTAGACTCCCGGGGATAGCGGGATTACAAGAGACCCAGTACTTC.